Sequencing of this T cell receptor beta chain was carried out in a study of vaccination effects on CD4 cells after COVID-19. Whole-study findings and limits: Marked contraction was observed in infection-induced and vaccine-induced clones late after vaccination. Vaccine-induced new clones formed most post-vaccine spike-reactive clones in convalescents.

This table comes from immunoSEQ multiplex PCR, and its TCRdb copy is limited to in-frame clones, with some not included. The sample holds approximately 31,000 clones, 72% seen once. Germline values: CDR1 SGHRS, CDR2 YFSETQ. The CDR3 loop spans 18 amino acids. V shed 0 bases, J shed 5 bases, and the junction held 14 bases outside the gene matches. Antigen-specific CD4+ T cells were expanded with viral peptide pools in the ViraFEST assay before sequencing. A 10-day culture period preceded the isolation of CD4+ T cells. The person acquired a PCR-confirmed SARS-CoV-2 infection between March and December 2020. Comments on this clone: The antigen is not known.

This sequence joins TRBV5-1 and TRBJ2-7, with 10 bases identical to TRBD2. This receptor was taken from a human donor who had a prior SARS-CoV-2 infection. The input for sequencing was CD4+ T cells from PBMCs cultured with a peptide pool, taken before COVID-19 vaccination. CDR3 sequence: CASSLAFGASGSPNEQYF. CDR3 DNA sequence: TGCGCCAGCAGCTTGGCCTTCGGGGCTAGCGGGAGCCCTAACGAGCAGTACTTC.